This T cell receptor beta chain comes out of a study of HIV-infected patients and healthy controls. From germline, CDR1 is SGDLS and CDR2 YYNGEE. This CDR3 is 14 amino acids long. V was cut by 3 bases and J by 5 bases, with 14 bases left in between. Reverse transcription used around 500 ng RNA and constant-region primers for alpha and beta. Using multiplexing indices, alpha and beta chain libraries were generated apart by chain-specific third strand synthesis. TCRdb reanalysed the 5' RACE reads using MiXCR and keeps one entry per CDR3 protein. The profile shows more than 9,500 distinct CDR3 sequences, roughly 7% of them singletons. No cell fractionation was done, so the repertoire covers all unsorted peripheral blood T cells. The RNA source was an approximately 2.6 ml peripheral blood draw. Findings and caveats of the study: HIV-infected repertoires had significantly higher mean Gini indices than controls, possibly reflecting oligoclonality. MAIT alpha-chain CDR3s were frequent in healthy controls, depleted in HIV+. Compared with healthy controls, HIV-infected patients showed less CDR3 sharing between individuals.

Ten or more counts support this clonotype. No antigen is known for it. The chain joins TRBV9 to TRBJ2-5; possible D gene TRBD1, 5 bases. The receptor was isolated from an adult with HIV infection. This sample comprised blood, obtained before antiretroviral therapy. The CDR3 loop reads CASSEGVAFETQYF. As DNA, the CDR3 is TGTGCCAGCAGCGAAGGGGTAGCTTTCGAGACCCAGTACTTC.